Listed here are 19 T cell receptor beta chains from one sample, sequenced in a study of blood T cells in healthy people across ages. A second PCR of about 6 to 11 cycles used a sample-barcoded 5' primer and a J-beta primer mix. TCRdb recomputed calls from the 5' RACE reads with MiXCR, one row per CDR3 protein. The repertoire holds around 1,000,000 distinct CDR3 sequences, less than 25% seen once, with approximately 0.79% in the top ten. Separately, the same data were catalogued under a study of T cells of mothers and their children.

Sequenced: blood. Every receptor here comes from a girl aged 2 to 9 in good health.

V usage is TRBV29-1 and J usage is TRBJ1-4; D not certain. This CDR3 is built from 11 residues. CDR1 and CDR2 (germline): SQVTM, ANQGSEA. Between the trimmed V and J ends, which lost 5 bases and 6 bases, there was a span of 7 bases. Here the CDR3 reads CSVLSYEKLFF. DNA of the CDR3: TGCAGCGTTTTGTCGTATGAAAAACTGTTTTTT. Full variable domain (remainder filled in from reference TRBV29-1 and TRBJ1-4): SAVISQKPSRDICQRGTSLTIQCQVDSQVTMMFWYRQQPGQSLTLIATANQGSEATYESGFVIDKFPISRPNLTFSTLTVSNMSPEDSSIYLCSVLSYEKLFFGSGTQLSVL.

The chain uses TRBV5-1 and TRBJ2-5; a weak D match, TRBD2 (5 bases). The J call could be wrong; TRBJ2-1 is a better fit for the DNA end. The CDR3 loop spans 14 amino acids. The V gene's germline CDR1 is SGHRS and CDR2 YFSETQ. The CDR3 loop is CASSLVSGFNEQFF. CDR3 coding DNA: TGCGCCAGCAGCTTGGTTTCGGGGTTCAATGAGCAGTTCTTC.

V is TRBV4-3 and J is TRBJ2-7; 10 positions match TRBD1. Per the germline V gene, CDR1 is LGHNA and CDR2 is YSLEER. This CDR3 comprises 14 residues. V gave up 3 bases and J gave up 8 bases; unmatched junction bases: 7. This chain's CDR3 is CASSQAGTGEQQYF. CDR3 coding DNA: TGCGCCAGCAGCCAGGCCGGGACAGGGGAACAGCAGTACTTC.

This chain joins TRBV11-2 and TRBJ2-5, with 8 bases lining up with TRBD2. Germline loops: CDR1 SGHAT, CDR2 FQNNGV. The CDR3 loop spans 14 amino acids. J lost 11 bases, V lost 2 bases, and 10 bases had no gene match. The CDR3 DNA sequence: TGTGCCAGCAGCTTACTACTAGCGGCCGGGGAGCAGTACTTC. Its translation: CASSLLLAAGEQYF.

This sequence joins TRBV5-6 and TRBJ1-1; D call uncertain. CDR1 and CDR2 from the germline V gene are SGHDT and YYEEEE. The CDR3 extends over 12 amino acids. Trimming left V 9 bases short and J 1 base short, with 10 bases between. CDR3 residues: CANGRWNTEAFF. The CDR3 DNA follows: TGTGCCAACGGCCGGTGGAACACTGAAGCTTTCTTT.

The gene calls are TRBV19 and TRBJ1-3; 7 nucleotides align to TRBD1. This CDR3 is built from 14 residues. V lost 6 bases and J lost 2; bases outside the gene matches: 4. Germline V gene sequence: CDR1 LNHDA, CDR2 SQIVND (reference sequence). In DNA form, the CDR3 reads TGTGCCAGTAGCCCCACAGGGGCTGGAAACACCATATATTTT. Its protein product is CASSPTGAGNTIYF. The whole variable domain, filled in from reference TRBV19 and TRBJ1-3, reads DGGITQSPKYLFRKEGQNVTLSCEQNLNHDAMYWYRQDPGQGLRLIYYSQIVNDFQKGDIAEGYSVSREKKESFPLTVTSAQKNPTAFYLCASSPTGAGNTIYFGEGSWLTVV.

This clonotype has a count of ten or more. The chain couples TRBV11-2 to TRBJ2-5; 12 bases match TRBD2. Looked up from germline, CDR1 is SGHAT and CDR2 is FQNNGV. This CDR3 contains 14 residues. V was clipped by 3 bases and J by 5 bases; unmatched bases: 1. Here the CDR3 reads CASSFTSGGETQYF. The CDR3 DNA reads as TGTGCCAGCAGCTTTACTAGCGGGGGGGAGACCCAGTACTTC.

The V call is TRBV29-1, the J call TRBJ2-1, with 7 nucleotides matching TRBD1. This CDR3 comprises 16 residues. The junction had 11 bases not matched to a gene; V was cut back by 4 bases and J by 2 bases. The germline gives CDR1 SQVTM, CDR2 ANQGSEA. This CDR3 is CSVGPVDRETYNEQFF. CDR3 DNA sequence: TGCAGCGTTGGGCCCGTAGACAGGGAGACCTACAATGAGCAGTTCTTC.

This rearrangement joins TRBV12-3 or TRBV12-4 to TRBJ2-5; perhaps TRBD2 as D (5 bases). The better agreement between TRBJ2-1 and the DNA end casts doubt on the J call. The CDR3 extends over 13 amino acids. The CDR3 sequence: CASFSPGNNEQFF. The CDR3 coding sequence is TGTGCCAGCTTTTCCCCGGGAAACAATGAGCAGTTCTTC.

The rearrangement uses TRBV5-6 and TRBJ1-1; 7 bases are shared with TRBD1. Germline values: CDR1 SGHDT, CDR2 YYEEEE. The CDR3 has 13 residues. The V segment lost 4 bases and the J segment 10 bases; nucleotides outside the gene matches: 10. CDR3 DNA sequence: TGTGCCAGCAGCCTCATCACAGGGGAAGGAGCTTTCTTT. The encoded protein is CASSLITGEGAFF.

To note about this clonotype: The junction does not match germline at one end; this may be a read error. The chain has TRBV5-1 and TRBJ1-2, with D perhaps matching TRBD1 (5 bases). The CDR3 runs 16 residues. Germline assignment: CDR1 SGHRS and CDR2 YFSETQ. CDR3 sequence reads: CASSLAGHIANYGFTF. The CDR3 DNA reads TGCGCCAGCAGCTTGGCGGGGCATATTGCTAACTATGGCTTCACCTTC.

The V call is TRBV20-1, the J call TRBJ1-5, with D hard to call. The CDR3 runs 14 residues. Trimming stripped 1 base from V and 7 bases from J, with 14 bases between. The germline gives CDR1 DFQATT, CDR2 SNEGSKA (reference sequence). In DNA, the CDR3 is TGCAGTGCTAGAGTTCCGGGATTCTACCAGCCCCAGCATTTT. This sequence encodes CSARVPGFYQPQHF.

The rearrangement links TRBV7-8 to TRBJ2-7, with 8 bases matching TRBD2. Per the germline V gene, CDR1 is SGHVS and CDR2 is FQNEAQ. The CDR3 length is 15 residues. V gave up 4 bases and J gave up 2 bases; unmatched junction bases: 7. As DNA, the CDR3 is TGTGCCAGCAGCTCCCTAGGGCGGGAGGCCTACGAGCAGTACTTC. Translating it yields CASSSLGREAYEQYF. The full variable domain, rest sourced from reference TRBV7-8 and TRBJ2-7, is GAGVSQSPRYKVAKRGQDVALRCDPISGHVSLFWYQQALGQGPEFLTYFQNEAQLDKSGLPSDRFFAERPEGSVSTLKIQRTQQEDSAVYLCASSSLGREAYEQYFGPGTRLTVT.

The CDR3, as DNA: TGTGCCAGCAGCACCCAACAGGGGACCGGGGAGCTGTTTTTT. Translation gives CASSTQQGTGELFF. The chain is built from TRBV7-3 and TRBJ2-2; 7 bases are a match to TRBD1. The CDR3 is 14 amino acids. Germline values: CDR1 SGHTA, CDR2 FQGTGA. The ends lost 5 bases at V and 5 bases at J; junction bases unmatched: 5.

The V call is TRBV27, the J call TRBJ2-5, with TRBD1 identical over 7 bases. The tail of the sequence fits TRBJ2-7 better, so the J call may be wrong. The CDR3 is 13 residues long. Per the germline V gene, CDR1 is MNHEY and CDR2 is SMNVEV (reference sequence). This CDR3 is CASKWTGAYEQYF. As DNA, the CDR3 is TGTGCCAGTAAATGGACAGGCGCCTACGAGCAGTACTTC.

The rearrangement uses TRBV11-2 and TRBJ2-3, with D uncertain. This CDR3 comprises 13 residues. Trimming pared 5 bases from V and 8 bases from J, leaving 14 bases between. Germline V gene sequence: CDR1 SGHAT, CDR2 FQNNGV. CDR3 DNA sequence: TGTGCCAGCAGCGAGACAAGCCAGGCTACGCAGTATTTT. This sequence encodes CASSETSQATQYF.

The genes are TRBV3-1 and TRBJ1-2; D is possibly TRBD1 (5 bases). Germline lookup yields CDR1 LGHDT and CDR2 YNNKEL (reference sequence). V lost 7 bases, J lost 0 bases, and 12 bases lay in between. This CDR3 region has 14 residues. CDR3 region: CASTQGLSNYGYTF. Here the CDR3 DNA reads TGTGCCAGCACCCAGGGTTTATCTAACTATGGCTACACCTTC. The full variable domain, with the rest looked up from reference TRBV3-1 and TRBJ1-2, is DTAVSQTPKYLVTQMGNDKSIKCEQNLGHDTMYWYKQDSKKFLKIMFSYNNKELIINETVPNRFSPKSPDKAHLNLHINSLELGDSAVYFCASTQGLSNYGYTFGSGTRLTVV.

This chain joins TRBV13 and TRBJ2-1; 7 nucleotides line up with TRBD1. The germline V gene has CDR1 PRHDT and CDR2 FYEKMQ (reference sequence). V lost 2 bases and J lost 5; bases outside the gene matches: 9. This CDR3 is 16 amino acids long. The chain's CDR3 is CASSLRTGLSHNEQFF. For the CDR3, the DNA is TGTGCCAGCAGCTTACGGACAGGCCTAAGCCACAATGAGCAGTTCTTC.

This clonotype occurred a few times. The V and J genes are TRBV3-1 and TRBJ2-7, with D uncertain. The CDR3 extends over 13 amino acids. Trimming removed 0 bases at V and 7 bases at J, with 10 bases between. Germline loops: CDR1 LGHDT, CDR2 YNNKEL (reference sequence). The CDR3 nucleotides are TGTGCCAGCAGCCAAGACGGGCGATGGGAGCAGTACTTC. Its protein product is CASSQDGRWEQYF.